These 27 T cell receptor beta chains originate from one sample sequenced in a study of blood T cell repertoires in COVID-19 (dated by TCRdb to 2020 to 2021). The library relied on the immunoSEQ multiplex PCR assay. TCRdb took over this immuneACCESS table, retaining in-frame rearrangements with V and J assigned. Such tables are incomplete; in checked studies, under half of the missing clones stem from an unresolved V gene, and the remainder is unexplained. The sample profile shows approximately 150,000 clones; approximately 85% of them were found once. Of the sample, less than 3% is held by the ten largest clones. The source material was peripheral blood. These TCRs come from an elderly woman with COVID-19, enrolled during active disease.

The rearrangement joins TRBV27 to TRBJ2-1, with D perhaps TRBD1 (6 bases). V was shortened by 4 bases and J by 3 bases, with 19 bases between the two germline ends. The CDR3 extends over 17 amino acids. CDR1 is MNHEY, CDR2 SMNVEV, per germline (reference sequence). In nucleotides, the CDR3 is TGTGCCAGCAGTTCCCTTTCGAGAGGGGGAATCTACAATGAGCAGTTCTTC. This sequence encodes CASSSLSRGGIYNEQFF.

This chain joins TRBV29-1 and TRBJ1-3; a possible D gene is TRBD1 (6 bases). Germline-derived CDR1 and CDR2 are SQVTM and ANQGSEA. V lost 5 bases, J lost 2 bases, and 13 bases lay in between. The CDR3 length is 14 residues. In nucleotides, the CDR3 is TGCAGCGTTTCTATCACAGGGACTGGAAACACCATATATTTT. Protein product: CSVSITGTGNTIYF.

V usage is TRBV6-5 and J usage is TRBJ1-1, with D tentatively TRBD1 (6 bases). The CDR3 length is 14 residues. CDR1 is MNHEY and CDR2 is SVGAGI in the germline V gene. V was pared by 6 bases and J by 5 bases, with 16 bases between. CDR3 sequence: CASSHGGGGTEAFF. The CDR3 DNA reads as TGTGCCAGCAGCCACGGAGGGGGGGGAACTGAAGCTTTCTTT.

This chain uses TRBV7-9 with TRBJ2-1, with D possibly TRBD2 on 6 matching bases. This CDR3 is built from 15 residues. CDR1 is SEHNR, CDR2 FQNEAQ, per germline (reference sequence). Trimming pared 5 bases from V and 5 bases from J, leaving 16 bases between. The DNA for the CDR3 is TGTGCCAGCAGCAGCAACCGGGACTTCCACAATGAGCAGTTCTTC. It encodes CASSSNRDFHNEQFF.

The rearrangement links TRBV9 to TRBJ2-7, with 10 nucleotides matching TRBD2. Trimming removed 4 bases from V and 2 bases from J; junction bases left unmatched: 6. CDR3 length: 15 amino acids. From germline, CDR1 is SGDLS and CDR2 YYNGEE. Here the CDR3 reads CASSPSGRSPYEQYF. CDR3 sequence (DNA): TGTGCCAGCAGCCCTAGCGGGAGATCACCCTACGAGCAGTACTTC.

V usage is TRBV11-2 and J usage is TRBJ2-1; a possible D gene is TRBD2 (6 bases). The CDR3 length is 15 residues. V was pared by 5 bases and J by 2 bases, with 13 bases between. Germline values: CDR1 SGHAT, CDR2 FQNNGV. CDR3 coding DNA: TGTGCCAGCAGCAAGGGACTCGATCCCTACAATGAGCAGTTCTTC. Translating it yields CASSKGLDPYNEQFF.

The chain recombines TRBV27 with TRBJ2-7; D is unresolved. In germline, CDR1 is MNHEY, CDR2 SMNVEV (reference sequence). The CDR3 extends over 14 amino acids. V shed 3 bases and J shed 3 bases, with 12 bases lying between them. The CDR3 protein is CASSFLPRIYEQYF. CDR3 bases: TGTGCCAGCAGTTTCCTCCCCAGGATCTACGAGCAGTACTTC.

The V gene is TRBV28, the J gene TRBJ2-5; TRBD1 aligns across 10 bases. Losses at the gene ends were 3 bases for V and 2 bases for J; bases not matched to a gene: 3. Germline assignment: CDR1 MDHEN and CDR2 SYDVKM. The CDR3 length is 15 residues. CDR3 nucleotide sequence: TGTGCCAGCAGTTTCGACAGGGGGCGGCAAGAGACCCAGTACTTC. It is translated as CASSFDRGRQETQYF.

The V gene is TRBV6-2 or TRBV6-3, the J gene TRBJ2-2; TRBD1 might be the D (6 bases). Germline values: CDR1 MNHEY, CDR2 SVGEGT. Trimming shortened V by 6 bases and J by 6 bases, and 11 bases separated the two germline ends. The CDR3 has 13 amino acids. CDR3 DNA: TGTGCCAGCAGCCTTACAGGGCCCGGGGAGCTGTTTTTT. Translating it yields CASSLTGPGELFF.

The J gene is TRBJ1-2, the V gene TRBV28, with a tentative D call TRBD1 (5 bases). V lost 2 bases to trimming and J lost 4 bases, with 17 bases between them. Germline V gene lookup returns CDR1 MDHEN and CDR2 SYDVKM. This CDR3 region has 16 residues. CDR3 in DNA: TGTGCCAGCAGTTTAGTCGCAGGGTATTCTTCCTATGGCTACACCTTC. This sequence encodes CASSLVAGYSSYGYTF.

Here the CDR3 reads CASSTGQGRHEQYF. CDR3 nucleotides: TGTGCCAGTAGTACGGGACAGGGGCGGCACGAGCAGTACTTC. V and J are TRBV19 and TRBJ2-7; 10 nucleotides agree with TRBD1. V dropped 4 bases and J dropped 5; count of bases not matched to a gene: 5. Germline V gene lookup returns CDR1 LNHDA and CDR2 SQIVND (reference sequence). This CDR3 has 14 residues.

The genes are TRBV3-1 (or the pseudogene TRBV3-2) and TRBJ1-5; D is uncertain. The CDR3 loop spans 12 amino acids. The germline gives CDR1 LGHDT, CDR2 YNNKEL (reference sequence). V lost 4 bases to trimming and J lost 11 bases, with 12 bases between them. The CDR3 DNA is TGTGCCAGCAGCCTCGGAGCCGCGGCCCAGCATTTT. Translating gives CASSLGAAAQHF.

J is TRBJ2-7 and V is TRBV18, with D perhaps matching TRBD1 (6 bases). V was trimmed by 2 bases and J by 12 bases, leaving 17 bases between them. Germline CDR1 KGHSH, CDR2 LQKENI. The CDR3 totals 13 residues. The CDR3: CASSPTNGQSRYF. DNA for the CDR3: TGTGCCAGCTCACCAACAAATGGACAGTCTAGGTACTTC.

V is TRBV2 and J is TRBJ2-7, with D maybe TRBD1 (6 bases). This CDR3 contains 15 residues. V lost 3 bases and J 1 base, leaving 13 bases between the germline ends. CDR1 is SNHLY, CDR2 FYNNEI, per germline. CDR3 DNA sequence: TGTGCCAGCAGTGATGGGGCAGGGGTATCCTACGAGCAGTACTTC. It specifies CASSDGAGVSYEQYF.

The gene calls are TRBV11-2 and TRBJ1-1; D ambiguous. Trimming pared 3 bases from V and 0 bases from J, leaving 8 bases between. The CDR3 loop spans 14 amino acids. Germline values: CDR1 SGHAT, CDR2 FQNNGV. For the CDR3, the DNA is TGTGCCAGCAGCTTGGAGCGTATGAACACTGAAGCTTTCTTT. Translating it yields CASSLERMNTEAFF.

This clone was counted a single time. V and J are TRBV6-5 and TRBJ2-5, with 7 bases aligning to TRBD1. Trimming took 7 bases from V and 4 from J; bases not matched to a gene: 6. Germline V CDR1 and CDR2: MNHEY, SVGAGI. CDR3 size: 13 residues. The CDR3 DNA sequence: TGTGCCAGCATCCGGAACAGGGGAGAGACCCAGTACTTC. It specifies CASIRNRGETQYF.

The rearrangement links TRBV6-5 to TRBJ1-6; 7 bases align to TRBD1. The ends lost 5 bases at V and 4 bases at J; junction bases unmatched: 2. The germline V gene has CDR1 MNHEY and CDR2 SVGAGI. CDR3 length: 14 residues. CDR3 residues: CASSPGQYNSPLHF. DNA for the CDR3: TGTGCCAGCAGTCCGGGACAGTATAATTCACCCCTCCACTTT.

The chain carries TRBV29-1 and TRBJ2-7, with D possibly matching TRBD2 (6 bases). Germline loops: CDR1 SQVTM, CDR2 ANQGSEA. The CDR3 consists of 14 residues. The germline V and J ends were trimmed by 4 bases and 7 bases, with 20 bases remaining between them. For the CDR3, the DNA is TGCAGCGTTGCTACCGGAGGGCTAATGGGAGAGCAGTACTTC. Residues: CSVATGGLMGEQYF.

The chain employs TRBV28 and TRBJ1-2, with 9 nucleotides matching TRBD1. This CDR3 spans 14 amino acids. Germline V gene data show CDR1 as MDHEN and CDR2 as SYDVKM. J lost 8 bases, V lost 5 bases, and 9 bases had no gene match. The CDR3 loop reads CASSPSDRGGGYTF. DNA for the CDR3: TGTGCCAGCAGTCCATCGGACAGGGGTGGCGGCTACACCTTC.

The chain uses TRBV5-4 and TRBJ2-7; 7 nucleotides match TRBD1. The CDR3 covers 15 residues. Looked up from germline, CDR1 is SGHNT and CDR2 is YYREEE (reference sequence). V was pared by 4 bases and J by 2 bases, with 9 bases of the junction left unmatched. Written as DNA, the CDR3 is TGTGCCAGCAGCCGGCCCGGGACAGAGACCTACGAGCAGTACTTC. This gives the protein CASSRPGTETYEQYF.

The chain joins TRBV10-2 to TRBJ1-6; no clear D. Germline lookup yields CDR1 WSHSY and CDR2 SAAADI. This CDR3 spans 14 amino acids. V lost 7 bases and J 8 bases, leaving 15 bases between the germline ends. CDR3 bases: TGCGCCAGCATGTTAGGAGGTTGGGATTCACCCCTCCACTTT. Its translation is CASMLGGWDSPLHF.

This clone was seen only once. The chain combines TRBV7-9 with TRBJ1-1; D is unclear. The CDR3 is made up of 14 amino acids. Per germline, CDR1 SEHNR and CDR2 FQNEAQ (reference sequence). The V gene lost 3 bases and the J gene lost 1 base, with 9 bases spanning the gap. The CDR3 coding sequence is TGTGCCAGCAGCTTTTCCTCGCGGAACACTGAAGCTTTCTTT. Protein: CASSFSSRNTEAFF.

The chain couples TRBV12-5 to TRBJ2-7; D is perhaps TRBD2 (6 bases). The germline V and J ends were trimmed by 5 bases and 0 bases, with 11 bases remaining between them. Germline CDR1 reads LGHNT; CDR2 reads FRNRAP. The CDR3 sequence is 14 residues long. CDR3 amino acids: CASGPAGGSYEQYF. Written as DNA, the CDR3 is TGTGCTAGTGGTCCCGCCGGGGGCTCCTACGAGCAGTACTTC. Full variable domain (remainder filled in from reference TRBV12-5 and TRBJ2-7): DARVTQTPRHKVTEMGQEVTMRCQPILGHNTVFWYRQTMMQGLELLAYFRNRAPLDDSGMPKDRFSAEMPDATLATLKIQPSEPRDSAVYFCASGPAGGSYEQYFGPGTRLTVT.

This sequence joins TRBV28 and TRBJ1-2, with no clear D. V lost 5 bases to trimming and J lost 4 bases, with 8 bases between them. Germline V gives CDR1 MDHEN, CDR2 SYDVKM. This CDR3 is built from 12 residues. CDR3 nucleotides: TGTGCCAGCAGTCTTCGGGTCTATGGCTACACCTTC. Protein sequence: CASSLRVYGYTF.

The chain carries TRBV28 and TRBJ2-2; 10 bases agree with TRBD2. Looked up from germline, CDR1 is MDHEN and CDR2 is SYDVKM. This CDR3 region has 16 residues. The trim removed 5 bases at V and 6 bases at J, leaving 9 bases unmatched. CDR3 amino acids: CASSPPLGLAPGELFF. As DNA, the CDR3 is TGTGCCAGCAGTCCACCCCTGGGACTAGCGCCCGGGGAGCTGTTTTTT.

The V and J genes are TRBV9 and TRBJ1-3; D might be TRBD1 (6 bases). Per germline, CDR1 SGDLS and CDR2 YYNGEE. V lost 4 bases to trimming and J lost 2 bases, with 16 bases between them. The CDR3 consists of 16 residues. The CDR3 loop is CASSFPGGGAGNTIYF. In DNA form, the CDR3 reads TGTGCCAGCAGCTTCCCGGGGGGGGGCGCTGGAAACACCATATATTTT.

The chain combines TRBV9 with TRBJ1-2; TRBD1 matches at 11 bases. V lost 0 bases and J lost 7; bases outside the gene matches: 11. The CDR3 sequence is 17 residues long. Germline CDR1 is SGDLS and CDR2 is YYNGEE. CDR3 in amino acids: CASSVDPTGQGAGGYTF. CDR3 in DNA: TGTGCCAGCAGCGTAGACCCTACTGGACAGGGGGCAGGTGGCTACACCTTC.